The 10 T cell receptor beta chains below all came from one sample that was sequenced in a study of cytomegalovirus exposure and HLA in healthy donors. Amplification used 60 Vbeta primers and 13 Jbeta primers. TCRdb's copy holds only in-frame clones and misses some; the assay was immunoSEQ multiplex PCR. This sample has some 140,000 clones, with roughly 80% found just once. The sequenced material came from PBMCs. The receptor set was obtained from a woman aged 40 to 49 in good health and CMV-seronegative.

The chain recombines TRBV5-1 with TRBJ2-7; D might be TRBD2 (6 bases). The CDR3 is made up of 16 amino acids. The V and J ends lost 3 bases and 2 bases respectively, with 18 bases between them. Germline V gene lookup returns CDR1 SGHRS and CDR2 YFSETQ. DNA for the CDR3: TGCGCCAGCAGCTCCTTCAAGGGCGGGGATGCCTACGAGCAGTACTTC. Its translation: CASSSFKGGDAYEQYF.

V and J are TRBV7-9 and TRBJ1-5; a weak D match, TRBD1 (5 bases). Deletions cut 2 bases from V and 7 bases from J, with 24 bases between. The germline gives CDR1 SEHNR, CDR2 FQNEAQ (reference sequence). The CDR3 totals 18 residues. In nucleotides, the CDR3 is TGTGCCAGCAGCTTACATATGGCTGAGGCCCCGGGGGAACAGCCCCAGCATTTT. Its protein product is CASSLHMAEAPGEQPQHF.

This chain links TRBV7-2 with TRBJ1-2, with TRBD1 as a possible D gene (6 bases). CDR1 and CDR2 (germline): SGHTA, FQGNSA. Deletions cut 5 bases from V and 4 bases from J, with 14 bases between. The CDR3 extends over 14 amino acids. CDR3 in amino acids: CASSPQQGIYGYTF. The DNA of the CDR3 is TGTGCCAGCAGCCCCCAACAGGGTATCTATGGCTACACCTTC.

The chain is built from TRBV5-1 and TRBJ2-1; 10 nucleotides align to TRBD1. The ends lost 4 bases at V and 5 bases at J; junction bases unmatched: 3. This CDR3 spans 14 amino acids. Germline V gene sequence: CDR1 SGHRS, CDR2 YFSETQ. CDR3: CASSEGTGDNEQFF. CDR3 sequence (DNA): TGCGCCAGCAGCGAAGGGACAGGGGACAATGAGCAGTTCTTC.

The CDR3 coding sequence is TGCGCCAGCAGTCAGACAGTTCCGGCAAATCAGCCCCAGCATTTT. Residues: CASSQTVPANQPQHF. The V gene is TRBV4-1, the J gene TRBJ1-5; TRBD1 might be the D (5 bases). V lost 6 bases, J lost 4 bases, and 16 bases lay in between. Germline V CDR1 and CDR2: MGHRA, YSYEKL. The CDR3 extends over 15 amino acids.

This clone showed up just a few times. The CDR3 coding sequence is TGCAGCCCAAGGGGGGGACTAAACACTGAAGCTTTCTTT. Translation gives CSPRGGLNTEAFF. This chain connects TRBV29-1 to TRBJ1-1; a weak D match, TRBD1 (6 bases). The CDR3 has 13 amino acids. Germline CDR1 and CDR2: SQVTM and ANQGSEA. Trimming took off 8 bases at V and 2 bases at J, with 15 bases between the two ends.

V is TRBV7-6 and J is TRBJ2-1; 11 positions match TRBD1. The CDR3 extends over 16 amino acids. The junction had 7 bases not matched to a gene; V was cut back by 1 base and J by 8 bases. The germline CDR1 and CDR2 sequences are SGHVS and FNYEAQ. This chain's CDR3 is CASSLVPDRGRDEQFF. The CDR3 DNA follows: TGTGCCAGCAGCTTAGTCCCGGACAGGGGGCGCGATGAGCAGTTCTTC.

CDR3 loop: CASSLRGSAYEQYF. CDR3 in DNA: TGTGCCAGCAGCTTACGGGGGTCGGCCTACGAGCAGTACTTC. The V call is TRBV11-2, the J call TRBJ2-7, with a tentative D call TRBD2 (6 bases). Trimming took 2 bases from V and 2 from J, leaving 10 bases between them. The germline V gene has CDR1 SGHAT and CDR2 FQNNGV. The CDR3 spans 14 residues.

The CDR3 reads CSGERGSLYNEQFF. DNA for the CDR3: TGCAGCGGCGAGCGGGGGTCCCTCTACAATGAGCAGTTCTTC. J is TRBJ2-1 and V is TRBV29-1, with 8 bases aligning to TRBD2. V dropped 7 bases and J dropped 3; count of bases not matched to a gene: 8. The CDR3 spans 14 residues. The germline gives CDR1 SQVTM, CDR2 ANQGSEA.

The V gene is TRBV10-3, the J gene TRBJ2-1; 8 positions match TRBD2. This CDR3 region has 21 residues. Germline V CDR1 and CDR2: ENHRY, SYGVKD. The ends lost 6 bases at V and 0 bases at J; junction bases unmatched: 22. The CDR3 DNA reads TGTGCCATCAGACCCCAGGGCCAGACTAGCGCGGGTTTAGGCTCCTACAATGAGCAGTTCTTC. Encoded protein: CAIRPQGQTSAGLGSYNEQFF.